The rows below give T cell receptor beta chains drawn from one sample of a study of CD8 T cells in Susac syndrome. TCRdb itself ran the immunoSEQ multiplex PCR reads through MiXCR, one entry per CDR3 protein. Of about 200,000 distinct CDR3 sequences in the sample, roughly 94% are singletons; the top ten hold approximately 0.1%. The material sequenced was CD4+ T cells from PBMCs. The receptor source for this set is a human donor in good health. The CDR3 runs from the conserved cysteine through the conserved F or W. D genes are given only for firm matches. Clone sizes are given selectively: once, few, many, or a class where the clone is expanded.

j_call | clone_size | v_call | d_call | cdr3_nt | cdr3_aa
TRBJ1-1 | NA | TRBV25-1 | NA | TGTGCCAGCAGTGATAAGGACAGCAAAATGAACACTGAAGCTTTCTTT | CASSDKDSKMNTEAFF
TRBJ2-3 | NA | TRBV18 | NA | TGTGCCAGCTCACCTGAGTACAGCACAGATACGCAGTATTTT | CASSPEYSTDTQYF
TRBJ1-4 | once | TRBV6-1 | NA | TGTGCCAGCAGTTTCGAGCCAGGGACAAATGAAAAACTGTTTTTT | CASSFEPGTNEKLFF
TRBJ2-1 | NA | TRBV7-2 | NA | TGTGCCAGCAGCTTAGCGGGGGGGGCCCACAATGAGCAGTTCTTC | CASSLAGGAHNEQFF
TRBJ1-1 | NA | TRBV7-2 | NA | TGTGCCAGCAGCTTGGCTTGGACCGGAGGGAGAACTGAAGCTTTCTTT | CASSLAWTGGRTEAFF
TRBJ2-3 | NA | TRBV20-1 | TRBD2 | TGCAGTGTCCCGTTTGGACTAGGCCAGGGTACGCAGTATTTT | CSVPFGLGQGTQYF
TRBJ2-1 | NA | TRBV3-1 | TRBD1 | TGTGCCAGCAGCAAGACAGGGGGGTGGAATGAGCAGTTCTTC | CASSKTGGWNEQFF
TRBJ2-7 | NA | TRBV2 | NA | TGTGCCAGCAGTGCCGGGTCTGGGCAGTACTTC | CASSAGSGQYF
TRBJ1-2 | NA | TRBV18 | TRBD1 | TGTGCCAGCTCAACCCCGACAGGGGGCCACACCTTC | CASSTPTGGHTF
TRBJ1-2 | NA | TRBV30 | NA | TGTGCCTGGAGTGTACCGCCAGGGAAGAATGGCTACACCTTC | CAWSVPPGKNGYTF
TRBJ2-2 | NA | TRBV7-7 | NA | TGTGCCAGCAGCTTAGTCGGCCGCACCGGGGAGCTGTTTTTT | CASSLVGRTGELFF
TRBJ1-2 | NA | TRBV4-1 | TRBD1 | TGCGCCAGCAGGGGGCCGGGACAGGGAAACTATGGCTACACCTTC | CASRGPGQGNYGYTF